The 25 T cell receptor beta chains in this list originate from one sample, sequenced in a study of T-cell reconstitution after alpha-beta-depleted transplantation in children (dated by TCRdb to 2015 to 2016). To prepare the library, PCR was applied. The sequencing machine was an Illumina HiSeq 2500. To normalize quantification of the TCRbeta repertoire, the TCR libraries were built with molecular barcoding that relied on unique molecular identifiers. The public reads were run again by TCRdb, first through fastp at Q25 and then through MiXCR, and only productive beta chains were kept. Entries that share a CDR3 protein sequence are merged under the most common genes and DNA. The sample table lists 450,000 to 700,000 distinct CDR3 sequences, 25% to 30% of them with a count of one. The ten largest clonotypes hold less than 40% of the sample. In the paper's terms, the treatment or condition label means: allogeneic hematopoietic cell transplantation with graft depleted of TCRalphabeta T cells and CD19 B cells.

The source was PBMCs, collected before TCRalphabeta/CD19-depleted stem cell transplant. Receptors were obtained from a boy younger than two with Wiskott-Aldrich syndrome, due to receive a stem cell transplant.

In this sample, this clonotype turned up a few times. The V call is TRBV14, the J call TRBJ2-1; either TRBD1 or TRBD2 may supply D (5 bases each). Germline CDR1 and CDR2: SGHDN and FVKESK. CDR3 length: 16 residues. Trimming took 4 bases from V and 8 from J, leaving 21 bases between them. In nucleotides, the CDR3 is TGTGCCAGCAGCCTAGTACGTTCGTGGGGGTTGGATGAGCAGTTCTTC. It is translated as CASSLVRSWGLDEQFF.

V and J are TRBV12-3 or TRBV12-4 and TRBJ2-2, with unresolved D. The CDR3 has 14 residues. V lost 3 bases and J lost 0, with 5 bases in between. The CDR3: CASSFLANTGELFF. DNA for the CDR3: TGTGCCAGCAGTTTCCTAGCGAACACCGGGGAGCTGTTTTTT.

V is TRBV15 and J is TRBJ2-6; D is unresolved. The CDR3 runs 15 residues. Germline loops: CDR1 LNHNV, CDR2 YYDKDF (reference sequence). The ends were cut back, 3 bases at V and 0 bases at J, with 6 bases in the middle. In DNA, the CDR3 is TGTGCCACCAGCAGGGCCTTCTCTGGGGCCAACGTCCTGACTTTC. Its protein is CATSRAFSGANVLTF.

The gene calls are TRBV20-1 and TRBJ2-6; D is unclear. The CDR3 runs to 13 residues. From germline, CDR1 is DFQATT and CDR2 SNEGSKA (reference sequence). V shed 5 bases and J shed 2 bases, with 7 bases lying between them. CDR3: CSAAAPGANVLTF. The CDR3 region has the DNA TGCAGTGCTGCAGCTCCTGGGGCCAACGTCCTGACTTTC.

This chain links TRBV5-1 with TRBJ1-2; TRBD1 aligns across 8 bases. Germline V gene sequence: CDR1 SGHRS, CDR2 YFSETQ. V shed 4 bases and J 8 bases; nucleotides not matched to a gene: 7. This CDR3 spans 13 amino acids. CDR3 nucleotides: TGCGCCAGCAGCGCTATCGACAGGGGCGGCTACACCTTC. Translated: CASSAIDRGGYTF. The full variable domain, with the rest looked up from reference TRBV5-1 and TRBJ1-2, is KAGVTQTPRYLIKTRGQQVTLSCSPISGHRSVSWYQQTPGQGLQFLFEYFSETQRNKGNFPGRFSGRQFSNSRSEMNVSTLELGDSALYLCASSAIDRGGYTFGSGTRLTVV.

This chain links TRBV28 with TRBJ2-1, with TRBD2 matching over 8 bases. V was pared by 6 bases and J by 0 bases, with 10 bases of the junction left unmatched. This CDR3 comprises 17 residues. CDR1 is MDHEN, CDR2 SYDVKM, per germline. The CDR3 protein is CASSSVSGASSYNEQFF. The CDR3 DNA follows: TGTGCCAGCAGCTCCGTTAGCGGGGCTAGCTCCTACAATGAGCAGTTCTTC.

Of note for this clonotype: One end of the junction is discordant with germline, which a read error may explain. The CDR3 sequence is CASTYGGGYEKLFF. The CDR3 nucleotides read TGTGCCAGCACTTACGGTGGGGGATATGAAAAACTGTTTTTT. The genes are TRBV6-5 and TRBJ1-4, with D perhaps matching TRBD1 (5 bases). The length of the CDR3 is 14 residues. Germline V lookup: CDR1 MNHEY, CDR2 SVGAGI.

The chain is built from TRBV28 and TRBJ1-5; D unresolved. Trimming cost V 0 bases and J 4 bases, with 4 bases left between them. CDR3 length: 13 residues. Germline V gives CDR1 MDHEN, CDR2 SYDVKM. The CDR3: CASSLWKNQPQHF. The CDR3, as DNA: TGTGCCAGCAGTTTATGGAAGAATCAGCCCCAGCATTTT.

This clonotype has only a few counts. The rearrangement uses TRBV5-1 and TRBJ2-3; 7 bases are a match to TRBD2. The CDR3 sequence is 17 residues long. The germline gives CDR1 SGHRS, CDR2 YFSETQ. V lost 0 bases, J lost 6 bases, and 13 bases stayed unmatched. CDR3 sequence reads: CASSLVGTTVSPDTQYF. For the CDR3, the DNA is TGCGCCAGCAGCTTGGTCGGGACTACCGTATCACCCGATACGCAGTATTTT.

This sequence joins TRBV28 and TRBJ1-6, with D maybe TRBD1 (6 bases). The CDR3 has 16 amino acids. Per the germline V gene, CDR1 is MDHEN and CDR2 is SYDVKM. Trimming took off 3 bases at V and 6 bases at J, with 15 bases between the two ends. CDR3 coding DNA: TGTGCCAGCAGTTTGGGCAGGGGAGTCTTTAATTCACCCCTCCACTTT. Its translation is CASSLGRGVFNSPLHF. Looking up the rest from reference TRBV28 and TRBJ1-6 gives the full variable domain: DVKVTQSSRYLVKRTGEKVFLECVQDMDHENMFWYRQDPGLGLRLIYFSYDVKMKEKGDIPEGYSVSREKKERFSLILESASTNQTSMYLCASSLGRGVFNSPLHFGNGTRLTVT.

The chain combines TRBV6-1 with TRBJ2-1; 8 positions agree with TRBD2. The trim removed 6 bases at V and 4 bases at J, leaving 8 bases unmatched. Germline CDR1 MNHNS, CDR2 SASEGT. CDR3 length equals 15 residues. The CDR3 bases are TGTGCCAGCAGATCGGGGGGGACTTTATACAATGAGCAGTTCTTC. This translates into CASRSGGTLYNEQFF.

This clonotype was recorded a few times. The rearrangement uses TRBV5-1 and TRBJ2-6; either TRBD1 or TRBD2 may supply D (6 bases each). The length of the CDR3 is 17 residues. Per germline, CDR1 SGHRS and CDR2 YFSETQ. Between the trimmed V and J ends, which lost 1 base and 0 bases, there was a span of 11 bases. The CDR3: CASSLRGLLSGANVLTF. Written as DNA, the CDR3 is TGCGCCAGCAGCTTGCGGGGGCTCCTCTCTGGGGCCAACGTCCTGACTTTC.

This clonotype was observed a handful of times. The gene calls are TRBV7-2 and TRBJ2-1; D is unclear. The germline V and J ends were trimmed by 3 bases and 1 base, with 10 bases remaining between them. Germline CDR1 and CDR2: SGHTA and FQGNSA. This CDR3 is 15 amino acids long. The CDR3: CASSFTSSSYNEQFF. DNA for the CDR3: TGTGCCAGCAGCTTCACGTCCTCTTCCTACAATGAGCAGTTCTTC.

A note on this clonotype: A read error may produce the germline difference seen at one junction end. J is TRBJ1-5 and V is TRBV3-1; 7 nucleotides agree with TRBD1. CDR3 length: 15 amino acids. Germline values: CDR1 LGHDT, CDR2 YNNKEL (reference sequence). DNA of the CDR3: TGTGCCAGCAGCCACAGGGGACAGAGCAATCAGCTCCAGCATTTT. Residues: CASSHRGQSNQLQHF.

The rearrangement uses TRBV12-3 or TRBV12-4 and TRBJ2-3; unclear D gene. V dropped 0 bases and J dropped 0 bases, with 10 bases sitting between them. This CDR3 is 16 amino acids long. The CDR3 DNA sequence: TGTGCCAGCAGTTTAGCGAGGCGATCTAGCACAGATACGCAGTATTTT. Amino acid sequence: CASSLARRSSTDTQYF.

The chain recombines TRBV20-1 with TRBJ1-5; D uncertain. This CDR3 has 12 amino acids. Germline V CDR1 and CDR2: DFQATT, SNEGSKA (reference sequence). The V and J ends lost 5 bases and 5 bases respectively, with 10 bases between them. DNA for the CDR3: TGCAGTGCTGGCAAGGTCGATCAGCCCCAGCATTTT. Its translation: CSAGKVDQPQHF.

This clonotype was seen more than once but under ten times. The genes are TRBV20-1 and TRBJ1-1, with 9 bases aligning to TRBD1. The CDR3 loop spans 12 amino acids. Trimming at V came to 5 bases and at J to 6 bases, leaving 4 bases not matched to a gene. CDR1 is DFQATT and CDR2 is SNEGSKA in the germline V gene (reference sequence). CDR3 amino acids: CSAPGQGPEAFF. CDR3 nucleotide sequence: TGCAGTGCTCCGGGACAGGGCCCTGAAGCTTTCTTT.

The V call is TRBV20-1, the J call TRBJ2-7, with D possibly matching TRBD2 (5 bases). Germline CDR1 is DFQATT and CDR2 is SNEGSKA (reference sequence). Trimming took 1 base from V and 2 from J, leaving 21 bases between them. CDR3 length: 17 residues. CDR3 DNA: TGCAGTGCTAGAGCCTGCCGGGTGCAGCGGTTCCCCTACGAGCAGTACTTC. It yields the protein CSARACRVQRFPYEQYF.

This clonotype came up a few times. The rearrangement links TRBV7-7 to TRBJ2-1; D might be TRBD2 (5 bases). Looked up from germline, CDR1 is SSHAT and CDR2 is FNYEAQ (reference sequence). CDR3 length equals 13 residues. V dropped 5 bases and J dropped 5 bases, with 10 bases sitting between them. CDR3 protein: CASSRTYNNEQFF. CDR3 DNA sequence: TGTGCCAGCAGCCGGACTTACAACAATGAGCAGTTCTTC.

This clonotype has just a few counts. V gene TRBV2 combines with J gene TRBJ2-7; D is perhaps TRBD1 or TRBD2 (5 bases each). Per germline, CDR1 SNHLY and CDR2 FYNNEI. The CDR3 runs to 15 residues. Deletions cut 4 bases from V and 4 bases from J, with 17 bases between. CDR3 region: CASSVNRGRDYEQYF. The CDR3 nucleotides are TGTGCCAGCAGTGTAAATAGGGGCCGGGATTACGAGCAGTACTTC.

In its sample, this clonotype was seen a few times. The rearrangement joins TRBV20-1 to TRBJ1-4; TRBD1 matches 7 bases. There are 13 residues in the CDR3. Germline CDR1 is DFQATT and CDR2 is SNEGSKA (reference sequence). Germline trimming cut 5 bases from V and 5 bases from J; bases unmatched to any gene: 5. CDR3 region: CSARQGPNEKLFF. CDR3 nucleotide sequence: TGCAGTGCTCGACAGGGACCGAATGAAAAACTGTTTTTT.

This clonotype appeared a few times. V usage is TRBV5-1 and J usage is TRBJ2-7, with D tentatively TRBD2 (6 bases). The length of the CDR3 is 13 residues. From germline, CDR1 is SGHRS and CDR2 YFSETQ. V gave up 4 bases and J gave up 6 bases, with 14 bases separating them. CDR3 amino acids: CASSRTEGAEQYF. As DNA, the CDR3 is TGCGCCAGCAGCCGGACGGAGGGAGCCGAGCAGTACTTC. The full variable domain, completed using reference TRBV5-1 and TRBJ2-7, is KAGVTQTPRYLIKTRGQQVTLSCSPISGHRSVSWYQQTPGQGLQFLFEYFSETQRNKGNFPGRFSGRQFSNSRSEMNVSTLELGDSALYLCASSRTEGAEQYFGPGTRLTVT.

The table lists this clonotype with a few counts. The V and J genes are TRBV20-1 and TRBJ2-1; 8 bases align to TRBD2. Germline lookup yields CDR1 DFQATT and CDR2 SNEGSKA (reference sequence). V lost 3 bases and J lost 1; bases outside the gene matches: 2. This CDR3 comprises 14 residues. The CDR3 reads CSASGRGSYNEQFF. The CDR3, as DNA: TGCAGTGCTAGCGGGAGGGGGTCCTACAATGAGCAGTTCTTC.

The CDR3 here is CASSELAGGPKTQYF. The CDR3 bases are TGCGCCAGCAGCGAACTAGCGGGAGGGCCTAAGACCCAGTACTTC. This chain joins TRBV5-1 and TRBJ2-5, with 13 nucleotides matching TRBD2. This CDR3 has 15 residues. The V gene end was trimmed by 4 bases and the J gene end by 6 bases; junction bases not matched to a gene: 6. Germline CDR1 reads SGHRS; CDR2 reads YFSETQ. Filled out from reference TRBV5-1 and TRBJ2-5, the complete variable domain reads KAGVTQTPRYLIKTRGQQVTLSCSPISGHRSVSWYQQTPGQGLQFLFEYFSETQRNKGNFPGRFSGRQFSNSRSEMNVSTLELGDSALYLCASSELAGGPKTQYFGPGTRLLVL.

This sequence joins TRBV20-1 and TRBJ2-2, with 7 positions matching TRBD1. CDR1 and CDR2 from the germline V gene are DFQATT and SNEGSKA (reference sequence). The CDR3 extends over 11 amino acids. The CDR3 protein is CSIQGTGELFF. The CDR3 bases are TGCAGCATACAGGGGACCGGGGAGCTGTTTTTT.